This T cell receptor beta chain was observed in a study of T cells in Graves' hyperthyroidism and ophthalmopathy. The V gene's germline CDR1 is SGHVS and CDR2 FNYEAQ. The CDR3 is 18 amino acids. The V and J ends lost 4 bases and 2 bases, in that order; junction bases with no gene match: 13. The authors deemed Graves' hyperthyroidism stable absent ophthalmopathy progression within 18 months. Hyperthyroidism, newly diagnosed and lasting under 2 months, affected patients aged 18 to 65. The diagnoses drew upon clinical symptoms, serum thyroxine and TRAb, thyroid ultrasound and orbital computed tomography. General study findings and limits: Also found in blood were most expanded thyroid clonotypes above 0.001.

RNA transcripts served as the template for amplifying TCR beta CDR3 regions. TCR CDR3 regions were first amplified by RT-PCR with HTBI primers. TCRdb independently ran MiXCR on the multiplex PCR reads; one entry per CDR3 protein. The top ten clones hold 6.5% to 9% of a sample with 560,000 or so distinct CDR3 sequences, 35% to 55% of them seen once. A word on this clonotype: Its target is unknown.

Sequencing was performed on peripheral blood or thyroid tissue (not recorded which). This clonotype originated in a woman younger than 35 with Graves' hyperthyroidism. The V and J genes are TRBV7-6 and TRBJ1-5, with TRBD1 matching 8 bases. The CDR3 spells CASSSRDRITLGNQPQHF. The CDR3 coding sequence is TGTGCCAGCAGCTCCCGGGACAGGATCACCTTGGGCAATCAGCCCCAGCATTTT.